One and the same sample provided the 18 T cell receptor beta chains below, sequenced in a study of blood T cell repertoires in COVID-19. Data came from immunoSEQ multiplex PCR; TCRdb stores just in-frame clones and leaves some out. The table includes approximately 290,000 clones, roughly 89% detected once. Sequenced material: peripheral blood. The receptors stem from a man in his thirties or forties with acute or convalescent COVID-19.

The chain carries TRBV5-1 and TRBJ2-3; D is uncertain. The CDR3 has 14 amino acids. The V gene's germline CDR1 is SGHRS and CDR2 YFSETQ. V was cut by 2 bases and J by 0 bases, with 7 bases left in between. CDR3 amino acids: CASSLSPSTDTQYF. In DNA, the CDR3 is TGCGCCAGCAGCTTAAGCCCTAGCACAGATACGCAGTATTTT.

This chain links TRBV7-6 with TRBJ1-3; TRBD1 aligns across 7 bases. CDR1 and CDR2 from the germline V gene are SGHVS and FNYEAQ. The CDR3 length is 17 residues. Trimming took 1 base from V and 0 from J; bases not matched to a gene: 6. The CDR3 is CASSLGNRGISGNTIYF. The CDR3 DNA follows: TGTGCCAGCAGCTTAGGGAACAGGGGCATCTCTGGAAACACCATATATTTT. The variable domain in full, with the rest retrieved from reference TRBV7-6 and TRBJ1-3, is GAGVSQSPRYKVTKRGQDVALRCDPISGHVSLYWYRQALGQGPEFLTYFNYEAQQDKSGLPNDRFSAERPEGSISTLTIQRTEQRDSAMYRCASSLGNRGISGNTIYFGEGSWLTVV.

The CDR3 DNA is TGTGCCAGCAGCTTAAGGGCGGGGGACAGGGGAAACACTGAAGCTTTCTTT. It is translated as CASSLRAGDRGNTEAFF. The gene calls are TRBV7-3 and TRBJ1-1; 10 bases fit TRBD1. CDR1 is SGHTA and CDR2 is FQGTGA in the germline V gene. The length of the CDR3 is 17 residues. Trimming cost V 1 base and J 2 bases; bases outside gene matches: 7. The entire variable domain, with the rest obtained from reference TRBV7-3 and TRBJ1-1, is as follows: GAGVSQTPSNKVTEKGKYVELRCDPISGHTALYWYRQSLGQGPEFLIYFQGTGAADDSGLPNDRFFAVRPEGSVSTLKIQRTERGDSAVYLCASSLRAGDRGNTEAFFGQGTRLTVV.

The chain has TRBV7-3 and TRBJ1-1; D ambiguous. The V end lost 0 bases, the J end lost 6 bases, and 20 bases lay between the germline ends. The CDR3 is 17 amino acids. Germline-derived CDR1 and CDR2 are SGHTA and FQGTGA. The CDR3 is CASSLTAGWRVIPEAFF. The CDR3 bases are TGTGCCAGCAGCTTAACAGCCGGGTGGCGGGTCATCCCTGAAGCTTTCTTT.

As to this clone: The conserved phenylalanine or tryptophan normally closing the CDR3 is absent here, so this likely arose from a read error. The DNA is left out, because the CDR3 cannot be placed on it with certainty; the CDR3 is given as TCRdb lists it. This rearrangement joins TRBV5-6 to TRBJ1-6; the DNA was not compared with TRBD1, the D call given in the table. Germline V gene data show CDR1 as SGHDT and CDR2 as YYEEEE. Ends included, the CDR3 has 8 residues. CDR3 residues: CASRQHRL.

CDR3 DNA: TGCGCCAGCAGCTGGGGCTCGCGGGGCACTGAAGCTTTCTTT. Encoded protein: CASSWGSRGTEAFF. V usage is TRBV5-1 and J usage is TRBJ1-1, with D tentatively TRBD1 (5 bases). The CDR3 runs 14 residues. V was shortened by 3 bases and J by 4 bases, with 13 bases between the two germline ends. The V gene's germline CDR1 is SGHRS and CDR2 YFSETQ. The whole variable domain, remainder taken from reference TRBV5-1 and TRBJ1-1, is KAGVTQTPRYLIKTRGQQVTLSCSPISGHRSVSWYQQTPGQGLQFLFEYFSETQRNKGNFPGRFSGRQFSNSRSEMNVSTLELGDSALYLCASSWGSRGTEAFFGQGTRLTVV.

Note on this clone: At one boundary the junction diverges from the germline segment, which might be a read error. This chain joins TRBV19 and TRBJ2-5, with 9 bases lining up with TRBD2. Germline-derived CDR1 and CDR2 are LNHDA and SQIVND (reference sequence). There are 12 residues in the CDR3. CDR3 DNA sequence: TGTGCCAGTAGTATGGCGGGGACTAGCCTCAACTTC. Protein: CASSMAGTSLNF.

V gene TRBV5-6 combines with J gene TRBJ1-2; possibly TRBD1 for D (6 bases). CDR1 and CDR2 (germline): SGHDT, YYEEEE. The V and J ends lost 0 bases and 3 bases respectively, with 15 bases between them. The CDR3 runs to 16 residues. The CDR3 region is CASSLDLWQGYYGYTF. DNA of the CDR3: TGTGCCAGCAGCTTGGACCTCTGGCAGGGGTACTATGGCTACACCTTC. Using reference TRBV5-6 and TRBJ1-2 for the parts outside the CDR3, the full variable domain is DAGVTQSPTHLIKTRGQQVTLRCSPKSGHDTVSWYQQALGQGPQFIFQYYEEEERQRGNFPDRFSGHQFPNYSSELNVNALLLGDSALYLCASSLDLWQGYYGYTFGSGTRLTVV.

The V and J genes are TRBV7-9 and TRBJ2-7; D remains unclear. The V gene lost 1 base and the J gene lost 4 bases, with 8 bases spanning the gap. CDR3 length: 13 amino acids. Germline V gene lookup returns CDR1 SEHNR and CDR2 FQNEAQ (reference sequence). The CDR3 coding sequence is TGTGCCAGCAGCTTAGGTTACGGGTACGAGCAGTACTTC. As protein: CASSLGYGYEQYF.

In DNA form, the CDR3 reads TGTGCCAGCAGCGCCCGTTCGGGGACTAGAGGCGATGAGCAGTTCTTC. Translating gives CASSARSGTRGDEQFF. This rearrangement joins TRBV7-3 to TRBJ2-1; TRBD2 matches at 8 bases. V trimming: 5 bases; J trimming: 8 bases; junction bases outside the gene matches: 14. The CDR3 loop spans 16 amino acids. CDR1 and CDR2 from the germline V gene are SGHTA and FQGTGA.

This chain links TRBV19 with TRBJ2-7; 10 bases agree with TRBD1. The CDR3 extends over 12 amino acids. Germline loops: CDR1 LNHDA, CDR2 SQIVND (reference sequence). J was trimmed by 4 bases and V by 8 bases; bases with no gene match: 2. The CDR3 DNA follows: TGTGCCAGTGGACAGGGGGTTTACGAGCAGTACTTC. Encoded protein: CASGQGVYEQYF.

This clone occurred a few times. The chain recombines TRBV5-6 with TRBJ1-3, with D perhaps matching TRBD1 (5 bases). Per the germline V gene, CDR1 is SGHDT and CDR2 is YYEEEE. The CDR3 sequence is 17 residues long. V was shortened by 4 bases and J by 0 bases, with 17 bases between the two germline ends. The CDR3, as DNA: TGTGCCAGCAGCCATAGAAACAGGCAGCACTCTGGAAACACCATATATTTT. Protein: CASSHRNRQHSGNTIYF.

J is TRBJ2-2 and V is TRBV10-1; 10 nucleotides match TRBD1. Germline values: CDR1 WNHNN, CDR2 SYGVQD (reference sequence). After removal of 7 bases from V and 5 bases from J, the junction contained 7 bases not matched to a gene. The CDR3 covers 15 residues. The chain's CDR3 is CASTRDRGGTGELFF. As DNA, the CDR3 is TGCGCCAGCACCAGGGACAGGGGTGGGACCGGGGAGCTGTTTTTT.

The chain combines TRBV28 with TRBJ2-2; D might be TRBD1 (6 bases). CDR3 length: 15 residues. V gave up 6 bases and J gave up 1 base, with 12 bases separating them. From germline, CDR1 is MDHEN and CDR2 SYDVKM. CDR3 nucleotide sequence: TGTGCCAGCAGCCGCGGACAGAAGAACACCGGGGAGCTGTTTTTT. This translates into CASSRGQKNTGELFF.

The rearrangement joins TRBV28 to TRBJ1-1; the match to TRBD1 covers 8 bases. Unmatched junction bases numbered 6, after V lost 6 bases and J lost 3 bases. CDR1 and CDR2 (germline): MDHEN, SYDVKM. CDR3 length: 14 amino acids. The CDR3 sequence: CASSSGGLDTEAFF. In DNA form, the CDR3 reads TGTGCCAGCAGCTCAGGGGGCTTGGACACTGAAGCTTTCTTT.

The genes are TRBV15 and TRBJ2-2; 8 bases map to TRBD1. CDR1 and CDR2 from the germline V gene are LNHNV and YYDKDF (reference sequence). This CDR3 comprises 17 residues. V was pared by 3 bases and J by 4 bases, with 10 bases of the junction left unmatched. CDR3 residues: CATSSHPGGISTGELFF. The CDR3 DNA follows: TGTGCCACCAGCAGCCACCCAGGGGGCATTAGCACCGGGGAGCTGTTTTTT.

The rearrangement links TRBV7-9 to TRBJ1-2, with 9 bases fitting TRBD1. J gave up 4 bases and V 3 bases, and 6 bases lay outside the gene matches. Germline CDR1 is SEHNR and CDR2 is FQNEAQ (reference sequence). CDR3 length equals 15 residues. CDR3 sequence (DNA): TGTGCCAGCAGCTTTCCGAACAGGGGGCTCTATGGCTACACCTTC. The encoded protein is CASSFPNRGLYGYTF.

The genes are TRBV3-1 (or the pseudogene TRBV3-2) and TRBJ2-7; 7 nucleotides align to TRBD2. J was trimmed by 3 bases and V by 0 bases; bases with no gene match: 5. Germline V gives CDR1 LGHDT, CDR2 YNNKEL (reference sequence). The CDR3 consists of 15 residues. Here the CDR3 DNA reads TGTGCCAGCAGCCAAGATGGGCGGGAGCACTACGAGCAGTACTTC. Amino acids: CASSQDGREHYEQYF.